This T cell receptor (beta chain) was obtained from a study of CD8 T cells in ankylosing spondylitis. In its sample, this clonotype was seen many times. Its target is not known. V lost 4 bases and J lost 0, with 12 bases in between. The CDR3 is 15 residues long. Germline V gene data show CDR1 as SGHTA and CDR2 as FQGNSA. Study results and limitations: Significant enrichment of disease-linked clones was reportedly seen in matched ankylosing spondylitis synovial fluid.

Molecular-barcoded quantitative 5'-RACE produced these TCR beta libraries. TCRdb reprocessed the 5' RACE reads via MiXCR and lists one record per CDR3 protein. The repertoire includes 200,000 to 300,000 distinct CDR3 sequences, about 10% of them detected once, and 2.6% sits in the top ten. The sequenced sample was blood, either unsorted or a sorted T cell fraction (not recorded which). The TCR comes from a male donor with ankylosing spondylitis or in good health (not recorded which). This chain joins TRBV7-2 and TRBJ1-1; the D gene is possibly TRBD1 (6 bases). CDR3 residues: CASSSQGTLNTEAFF. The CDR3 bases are TGTGCCAGCAGCTCACAGGGAACACTGAACACTGAAGCTTTCTTT.